This entry describes one TCR beta chain. The entry originates in a study of T cell responses to AZD1222 COVID-19 vaccine. Generated by immunoSEQ multiplex PCR, the TCRdb table keeps only in-frame clones and is missing some. Here the sample spans more than 100,000 clones, 80% to 90% being singletons. The CDR3 sequence is 17 residues long. Germline CDR1 reads SEHNR; CDR2 reads FQNEAQ (reference sequence). V lost 4 bases to trimming and J lost 0 bases, with 16 bases between them. This clonotype was sampled from an adult in good health. The chain has TRBV7-9 and TRBJ2-1; TRBD1 or TRBD2 may be the D gene (5 bases each). The sequencing used peripheral blood, collected on day 0 of AZD1222 vaccination. The CDR3 is CASSSLTGTSSYNEQFF. CDR3 bases: TGTGCCAGCAGCTCCTTGACCGGGACCAGCTCCTACAATGAGCAGTTCTTC.